The next 30 T cell receptor beta chains were all read from a single sample in a study of cytomegalovirus exposure and HLA in healthy donors. PCR was performed using 60 Vbeta and 13 Jbeta primers. Measured with immunoSEQ multiplex PCR; TCRdb has only the in-frame clones, and not every one. The sample contains around 150,000 clones, 88% of which appear only once. The sample comprised PBMCs. Every receptor here comes from a woman aged 40-49 years in good health and CMV-seronegative.

The chain carries TRBV4-1 and TRBJ2-1; 9 nucleotides match TRBD2. Germline CDR1 MGHRA, CDR2 YSYEKL. The junction had 7 bases not matched to a gene; V was cut back by 6 bases and J by 1 base. The CDR3 has 16 residues. The CDR3 DNA reads as TGCGCCAGCAGGTTATTAGCGGGAGTTTCCTACAATGAGCAGTTCTTC. Protein sequence: CASRLLAGVSYNEQFF.

This clone was picked up one time. V is TRBV7-8 and J is TRBJ1-5; the D gene is possibly TRBD1 (5 bases). The germline gives CDR1 SGHVS, CDR2 FQNEAQ. CDR3 length: 16 residues. Trimming took off 4 bases at V and 1 base at J, with 14 bases between the two ends. CDR3 in DNA: TGTGCCAGCAGCTCCCGCAGGGATTGGAGCAATCAGCCCCAGCATTTT. This translates into CASSSRRDWSNQPQHF.

CDR3 amino acids: CAQDRGGELFF. CDR3 DNA sequence: TGTGCCCAGGATCGGGGCGGGGAGCTGTTTTTT. The chain is built from TRBV7-9 and TRBJ2-2; D perhaps matches TRBD2 (5 bases). V was clipped by 11 bases and J by 7 bases, with 11 bases between them. The CDR3 is 11 amino acids. Per the germline V gene, CDR1 is SEHNR and CDR2 is FQNEAQ (reference sequence).

This clone was detected a few times. The chain joins TRBV4-3 to TRBJ1-2; 8 nucleotides match TRBD1. This CDR3 spans 14 amino acids. Germline V gene sequence: CDR1 LGHNA, CDR2 YSLEER. V lost 1 base and J lost 6; bases outside the gene matches: 4. The CDR3 DNA reads as TGCGCCAGCAGCCAAGTAGCACAGGGGGATGGCTACACCTTC. Its protein is CASSQVAQGDGYTF.

Worth noting for this clone: A junction end diverges from the germline sequence, so it may reflect a read error. The gene calls are TRBV7-9 and TRBJ2-5, with a tentative D call TRBD2 (6 bases). In germline, CDR1 is SEHNR, CDR2 FQNEAQ (reference sequence). There are 15 residues in the CDR3. In DNA, the CDR3 is TGTTCCAGCAGCCTCCGATCTAGCGTACAAGAGACCCAGTACTTC. Amino acids: CSSSLRSSVQETQYF.

This clone was detected a few times. The chain joins TRBV11-3 to TRBJ2-1; 8 bases align to TRBD2. V trimming: 5 bases; J trimming: 4 bases; junction bases outside the gene matches: 7. Germline V CDR1 and CDR2: SGHNT, YENEEA. The CDR3 is 15 residues long. In nucleotides, the CDR3 is TGTGCCAGCAGCCCGGTTAGCGGGATATACAATGAGCAGTTCTTC. Translated, it gives CASSPVSGIYNEQFF.

V is TRBV7-2 and J is TRBJ1-4; maybe TRBD1 (5 bases). The V gene's germline CDR1 is SGHTA and CDR2 FQGNSA. Trimming left V 5 bases short and J 7 bases short, with 14 bases between. The CDR3 sequence is 14 residues long. The CDR3 region has the DNA TGTGCCAGCAGCGCCCGGGACTATACTGAAAAACTGTTTTTT. Its protein product is CASSARDYTEKLFF.

The chain recombines TRBV5-1 with TRBJ1-2; 12 bases are a match to TRBD1. CDR1 and CDR2 from the germline V gene are SGHRS and YFSETQ. V trimming: 0 bases; J trimming: 0 bases; junction bases outside the gene matches: 6. The CDR3 has 18 residues. CDR3 residues: CASSLATGQGASNYGYTF. As DNA, the CDR3 is TGCGCCAGCAGCTTGGCAACGGGACAGGGGGCTTCTAACTATGGCTACACCTTC. The full variable domain, completed using reference TRBV5-1 and TRBJ1-2, is KAGVTQTPRYLIKTRGQQVTLSCSPISGHRSVSWYQQTPGQGLQFLFEYFSETQRNKGNFPGRFSGRQFSNSRSEMNVSTLELGDSALYLCASSLATGQGASNYGYTFGSGTRLTVV.

This chain links TRBV27 with TRBJ2-7; the D gene is possibly TRBD1 (7 bases). The germline V gene encodes CDR1 MNHEY and CDR2 SMNVEV (reference sequence). The ends were cut back, 7 bases at V and 3 bases at J, with 16 bases in the middle. CDR3 size: 14 residues. The CDR3 here is CASKGAGRHYEQYF. In DNA, the CDR3 is TGTGCCAGCAAGGGGGCAGGGAGGCACTACGAGCAGTACTTC.

The rearrangement uses TRBV30 and TRBJ1-1; D is uncertain. The CDR3 runs to 13 residues. Trimming took off 4 bases at V and 0 bases at J, with 9 bases between the two ends. CDR1 GTSNPN and CDR2 SVGIG come from the germline V gene (reference sequence). The CDR3 DNA follows: TGTGCCTGGACAATAGTCCTGAACACTGAAGCTTTCTTT. Its translation is CAWTIVLNTEAFF.

The J gene is TRBJ1-6, the V gene TRBV4-2, with 9 bases matching TRBD1. CDR3 size: 15 residues. Germline V CDR1 and CDR2: LGHNA, YNFKEQ. V lost 4 bases to trimming and J lost 5 bases; unmatched junction nucleotides: 3. The CDR3 loop is CASSLRTGDNSPLHF. Here the CDR3 DNA reads TGTGCCAGCAGCCTGCGGACAGGGGATAATTCACCCCTCCACTTT.

CDR3 bases: TGTGCCAGCAGCACACCTAGGACAGGGAAGGATGGCTACACCTTC. Amino acid sequence: CASSTPRTGKDGYTF. J is TRBJ1-2 and V is TRBV6-5; 8 bases agree with TRBD1. J gave up 6 bases and V 6 bases, and 12 bases lay outside the gene matches. Germline V lookup: CDR1 MNHEY, CDR2 SVGAGI. The length of the CDR3 is 15 residues.

This chain joins TRBV7-9 and TRBJ2-2; 14 bases match TRBD2. The germline V gene has CDR1 SEHNR and CDR2 FQNEAQ (reference sequence). Trimming took 5 bases from V and 0 from J; bases not matched to a gene: 5. This CDR3 comprises 18 residues. CDR3 protein: CASSPGTSGSANTGELFF. CDR3 bases: TGTGCCAGCAGCCCGGGGACTAGCGGGAGCGCGAACACCGGGGAGCTGTTTTTT.

This chain links TRBV9 with TRBJ1-1; 7 positions match TRBD1. Germline values: CDR1 SGDLS, CDR2 YYNGEE. The CDR3 runs to 15 residues. The V segment lost 4 bases and the J segment 3 bases; nucleotides outside the gene matches: 9. The CDR3: CASSSRDREYTEAFF. CDR3 nucleotides: TGTGCCAGCAGCTCCAGAGACAGGGAATACACTGAAGCTTTCTTT.

V and J are TRBV28 and TRBJ2-4, with 8 bases that match TRBD1. The CDR3 is 15 residues long. Germline V lookup: CDR1 MDHEN, CDR2 SYDVKM. With 5 bases clipped from V and 0 bases from J, the junction kept 3 bases outside the gene matches. In nucleotides, the CDR3 is TGTGCCAGCAGTGAACAGGGGGTAGCCAAAAACATTCAGTACTTC. This codes for CASSEQGVAKNIQYF.

The gene calls are TRBV30 and TRBJ2-6; D might be TRBD1 (6 bases). Trimming left V 0 bases short and J 0 bases short, with 12 bases between. CDR1 is GTSNPN, CDR2 SVGIG, per germline (reference sequence). This CDR3 spans 17 amino acids. The CDR3 region has the DNA TGTGCCTGGAGTGTATTTCAGGGGATCTCTGGGGCCAACGTCCTGACTTTC. Translating it yields CAWSVFQGISGANVLTF.

The V and J genes are TRBV19 and TRBJ1-5, with 7 bases aligning to TRBD1. Unmatched junction bases numbered 3, after V lost 1 base and J lost 3 bases. Germline CDR1 LNHDA, CDR2 SQIVND (reference sequence). The CDR3 spans 15 residues. This chain's CDR3 is CASSIGGTVNQPQHF. Here the CDR3 DNA reads TGTGCCAGTAGTATAGGAGGGACAGTCAATCAGCCCCAGCATTTT.

The rearrangement uses TRBV9 and TRBJ2-3; 8 nucleotides agree with TRBD2. The CDR3 runs to 14 residues. CDR1 is SGDLS, CDR2 YYNGEE, per germline. With 3 bases clipped from V and 10 bases from J, the junction kept 10 bases outside the gene matches. In DNA, the CDR3 is TGTGCCAGCAGCGCAATAGCGGGGCCCCTCTCGCAGTATTTT. Protein sequence: CASSAIAGPLSQYF.

The V gene is TRBV2, the J gene TRBJ2-1, with 7 nucleotides matching TRBD2. The J segment lost 6 bases and the V segment lost 8 bases, leaving 1 base of the junction unmatched. Per germline, CDR1 SNHLY and CDR2 FYNNEI. This CDR3 comprises 11 residues. CDR3 sequence reads: CASGRANEQFF. The CDR3 nucleotides are TGTGCCAGCGGGAGGGCCAATGAGCAGTTCTTC.

V is TRBV7-3 and J is TRBJ2-7, with 9 bases identical to TRBD2. The CDR3 consists of 15 residues. The V gene's germline CDR1 is SGHTA and CDR2 FQGTGA. The trim removed 5 bases at V and 5 bases at J, leaving 10 bases unmatched. The DNA for the CDR3 is TGTGCCAGCAGCGTCGGCGGGGGGGTTGAACACGAGCAGTACTTC. Translating it yields CASSVGGGVEHEQYF.

V is TRBV27 and J is TRBJ1-5; the match to TRBD1 covers 10 bases. V was pared by 7 bases and J by 4 bases, with 7 bases of the junction left unmatched. Germline V gene lookup returns CDR1 MNHEY and CDR2 SMNVEV (reference sequence). The CDR3 is made up of 15 amino acids. The CDR3 DNA sequence: TGTGCCAGCATACCGGGGACAGGGGATAATCAGCCCCAGCATTTT. Its translation is CASIPGTGDNQPQHF.

This clone is a singleton in its sample. The chain recombines TRBV27 with TRBJ1-6; 11 nucleotides agree with TRBD1. Germline V lookup: CDR1 MNHEY, CDR2 SMNVEV (reference sequence). This CDR3 has 15 amino acids. V was pared by 5 bases and J by 7 bases, with 4 bases of the junction left unmatched. As DNA, the CDR3 is TGTGCCAGCAGTACCCGGACAGGGGGCAATTCACCCCTCCACTTT. Its protein product is CASSTRTGGNSPLHF.

The V and J genes are TRBV6-1 and TRBJ1-3; possible D gene TRBD1, 5 bases. CDR3 length: 14 amino acids. V was clipped by 6 bases and J by 0 bases, with 9 bases between them. Germline V gives CDR1 MNHNS, CDR2 SASEGT. The CDR3 protein is CASSRQYSGNTIYF. CDR3 nucleotides: TGTGCCAGCAGCCGACAGTACTCTGGAAACACCATATATTTT.

The rearrangement joins TRBV5-1 to TRBJ2-7; tentatively, D is TRBD2 (6 bases). The CDR3 is 14 amino acids. V dropped 6 bases and J dropped 11 bases, with 24 bases sitting between them. CDR1 SGHRS and CDR2 YFSETQ come from the germline V gene. The CDR3 nucleotides are TGCGCCAGCACCCCCGGAGGTAGCGGAGGGGAGGAGTACTTC. This encodes CASTPGGSGGEEYF.

The chain has TRBV5-4 and TRBJ2-3; 8 bases fit TRBD1. Germline-derived CDR1 and CDR2 are SGHNT and YYREEE (reference sequence). Trimming cost V 5 bases and J 2 bases; bases outside gene matches: 19. This CDR3 region has 19 residues. This CDR3 is CASREDRESSGGSTDTQYF. The CDR3 DNA reads TGTGCCAGCAGGGAGGACAGGGAATCGAGTGGTGGTTCCACAGATACGCAGTATTTT.

The chain uses TRBV4-1 and TRBJ2-1; no definite D call. Trimming took 4 bases from V and 6 from J, leaving 13 bases between them. Germline V lookup: CDR1 MGHRA, CDR2 YSYEKL. The length of the CDR3 is 14 residues. This CDR3 reads CASSPYDLANEQFF. CDR3 coding DNA: TGCGCCAGCAGCCCCTACGATTTAGCCAATGAGCAGTTCTTC.

The rearrangement joins TRBV21-1 to TRBJ2-1; the tabulated D call, TRBD1, remains unverified against the DNA. TRBV21-1 is a known pseudogene. This CDR3 contains 10 residues. CDR3 in amino acids: CAQGMNEQFF. CDR3 sequence (DNA): TGTGCCCAGGGGATGAATGAGCAGTTCTTC.

This chain joins TRBV6-1 and TRBJ2-1, with a weak D call TRBD2 (5 bases). The V end lost 11 bases, the J end lost 8 bases, and 22 bases lay between the germline ends. This CDR3 is 14 amino acids long. Germline CDR1 reads MNHNS; CDR2 reads SASEGT. CDR3 in amino acids: CASSSVAPSYEQFF. In DNA form, the CDR3 reads TGTGCCTCCAGCAGTGTGGCCCCTAGCTATGAGCAGTTCTTC.

V and J are TRBV18 and TRBJ1-5; D is unresolved. The CDR3 spans 14 residues. Germline V gene sequence: CDR1 KGHSH, CDR2 LQKENI. The germline V and J ends were trimmed by 2 bases and 1 base, with 6 bases remaining between them. CDR3: CASSPSESNQPQHF. CDR3 nucleotides: TGTGCCAGCTCACCATCGGAGAGCAATCAGCCCCAGCATTTT.

The CDR3 spells CSVGEGQGGGELFF. The CDR3 DNA follows: TGCAGCGTTGGAGAGGGACAGGGGGGCGGGGAGCTGTTTTTT. The genes are TRBV29-1 and TRBJ2-2, with 11 bases lining up with TRBD1. Germline V gives CDR1 SQVTM, CDR2 ANQGSEA. J was trimmed by 7 bases and V by 4 bases; bases with no gene match: 5. This CDR3 contains 14 residues.